Below are 32 T cell receptor beta chains sequenced from a single sample in a study of T cell responses to AZD1222 COVID-19 vaccine. The assay was immunoSEQ multiplex PCR, and TCRdb's table has in-frame clones only and misses some. In the table there are about 140,000 clones, just under 95% of which are singletons. The material sequenced was peripheral blood, taken after recovery from COVID-19. Receptors originate from an adult who had recovered from COVID-19.

This chain joins TRBV6-1 and TRBJ1-5; D is perhaps TRBD1 (5 bases). V lost 3 bases and J lost 2, with 11 bases in between. Germline assignment: CDR1 MNHNS and CDR2 SASEGT. CDR3 size: 15 residues. CDR3 sequence: CASSEQGFGNQPQHF. CDR3 in DNA: TGTGCCAGCAGTGAGCAGGGTTTCGGCAATCAGCCCCAGCATTTT.

Only one count was recorded for this clone. This chain uses TRBV3-1 (or the pseudogene TRBV3-2) with TRBJ2-1, with D unresolved. Germline V gene lookup returns CDR1 LGHDT and CDR2 YNNKEL (reference sequence). V was shortened by 3 bases and J by 9 bases, with 9 bases between the two germline ends. The CDR3 length is 12 residues. In DNA form, the CDR3 reads TGTGCCAGCAGCCACGGGTCGGGTGAGCAGTTCTTC. It is translated as CASSHGSGEQFF.

V is TRBV4-2 and J is TRBJ2-1; D remains unclear. The germline gives CDR1 LGHNA, CDR2 YNFKEQ. Deletions cut 0 bases from V and 8 bases from J, with 5 bases between. The CDR3 is 12 residues long. The CDR3 DNA reads as TGTGCCAGCAGCCAAGACTTCGATGAGCAGTTCTTC. Protein product: CASSQDFDEQFF.

The V gene is TRBV7-2, the J gene TRBJ2-7; maybe TRBD1 (5 bases). This CDR3 spans 15 amino acids. V lost 1 base and J lost 2, with 12 bases in between. In germline, CDR1 is SGHTA, CDR2 FQGNSA. Here the CDR3 reads CASSLESDSTYEQYF. Written as DNA, the CDR3 is TGTGCCAGCAGCTTAGAAAGTGACAGCACCTACGAGCAGTACTTC.

V is TRBV6-1 and J is TRBJ2-5, with 12 nucleotides matching TRBD2. CDR1 is MNHNS, CDR2 SASEGT, per germline. This CDR3 comprises 17 residues. V lost 4 bases, J lost 1 base, and 7 bases stayed unmatched. The CDR3 DNA sequence: TGTGCCAGCAGTGTAGGAGGGACTAGCGGGTTCCAAGAGACCCAGTACTTC. Translation gives CASSVGGTSGFQETQYF.

This clone was seen once. The rearrangement uses TRBV14 and TRBJ1-3, with D perhaps TRBD1 (5 bases). This CDR3 contains 16 residues. The germline V and J ends were trimmed by 3 bases and 0 bases, with 12 bases remaining between them. CDR1 and CDR2 from the germline V gene are SGHDN and FVKESK. The CDR3 DNA reads TGTGCCAGCAGCCATGGGACCTTCGGCTCTGGAAACACCATATATTTT. Protein: CASSHGTFGSGNTIYF. The complete variable domain, with remaining parts taken from reference TRBV14 and TRBJ1-3, reads EAGVTQFPSHSVIEKGQTVTLRCDPISGHDNLYWYRRVMGKEIKFLLHFVKESKQDESGMPNNRFLAERTGGTYSTLKVQPAELEDSGVYFCASSHGTFGSGNTIYFGEGSWLTVV.

DNA of the CDR3: TGTGCCAGCTCACCAAAATCCGGCTACGAGCAGTACTTC. Encoded protein: CASSPKSGYEQYF. V and J are TRBV18 and TRBJ2-7; D not certain. This CDR3 is 13 amino acids long. Germline values: CDR1 KGHSH, CDR2 LQKENI. V lost 2 bases, J lost 3 bases, and 8 bases lay in between.

This chain uses TRBV5-1 with TRBJ1-5, with 7 bases aligning to TRBD1. The germline CDR1 and CDR2 sequences are SGHRS and YFSETQ. CDR3 length: 15 amino acids. Trimming took 4 bases from V and 8 from J; bases not matched to a gene: 12. The CDR3 DNA follows: TGCGCCAGCAGCCTTACCACAGGGGATGGAAAGCCCCAGCATTTT. The encoded protein is CASSLTTGDGKPQHF.

DNA of the CDR3: TGTGCCAGCAGCCGGACAGCTAGCACAGATACGCAGTATTTT. Amino acid sequence: CASSRTASTDTQYF. This chain uses TRBV5-4 with TRBJ2-3, with a weak D call TRBD1 (6 bases). The germline V gene has CDR1 SGHNT and CDR2 YYREEE (reference sequence). V shed 4 bases and J shed 0 bases, with 9 bases lying between them. The CDR3 is 14 amino acids.

The rearrangement uses TRBV5-4 and TRBJ2-2; no firm D call. This CDR3 has 13 residues. The germline V gene has CDR1 SGHNT and CDR2 YYREEE (reference sequence). V lost 2 bases and J 2 bases, leaving 4 bases between the germline ends. As DNA, the CDR3 is TGTGCCAGCAGCTTAGGAAACACCGGGGAGCTGTTTTTT. Translated, it gives CASSLGNTGELFF. Full variable domain (outside the CDR3, taken from reference TRBV5-4 and TRBJ2-2): ETGVTQSPTHLIKTRGQQVTLRCSSQSGHNTVSWYQQALGQGPQFIFQYYREEENGRGNFPPRFSGLQFPNYSSELNVNALELDDSALYLCASSLGNTGELFFGEGSRLTVL.

The J gene is TRBJ2-1, the V gene TRBV5-4; a weak D match, TRBD2 (5 bases). Per germline, CDR1 SGHNT and CDR2 YYREEE (reference sequence). This CDR3 has 14 residues. V dropped 3 bases and J dropped 7 bases, with 14 bases sitting between them. The DNA of the CDR3 is TGTGCCAGCAGCTCTGGACCTCCGGGGAATGAGCAGTTCTTC. Its protein is CASSSGPPGNEQFF. The variable domain in full, completed from reference TRBV5-4 and TRBJ2-1, reads ETGVTQSPTHLIKTRGQQVTLRCSSQSGHNTVSWYQQALGQGPQFIFQYYREEENGRGNFPPRFSGLQFPNYSSELNVNALELDDSALYLCASSSGPPGNEQFFGPGTRLTVL.

This clone was seen just once. The chain recombines TRBV19 with TRBJ2-7; D may be TRBD1 (5 bases). V lost 1 base and J lost 6, with 10 bases in between. Germline CDR1 and CDR2: LNHDA and SQIVND (reference sequence). This CDR3 comprises 13 residues. The CDR3 spells CASSIGVTGEQYF. For the CDR3, the DNA is TGTGCCAGTAGTATAGGAGTTACAGGCGAGCAGTACTTC.

The rearrangement joins TRBV9 to TRBJ1-1; tentative D call: TRBD1 (5 bases). The CDR3 runs 14 residues. Trimming cost V 4 bases and J 3 bases, with 13 bases left between them. Germline CDR1 reads SGDLS; CDR2 reads YYNGEE. CDR3 DNA: TGTGCCAGCAGCATCGGGGACGGCTACACTGAAGCTTTCTTT. It yields the protein CASSIGDGYTEAFF. Using reference TRBV9 and TRBJ1-1 for the parts outside the CDR3, the full variable domain is DSGVTQTPKHLITATGQRVTLRCSPRSGDLSVYWYQQSLDQGLQFLIQYYNGEERAKGNILERFSAQQFPDLHSELNLSSLELGDSALYFCASSIGDGYTEAFFGQGTRLTVV.

The V gene is TRBV10-3, the J gene TRBJ1-4; 7 positions match TRBD1. The CDR3 has 14 amino acids. The V segment lost 2 bases and the J segment 8 bases; nucleotides outside the gene matches: 5. In germline, CDR1 is ENHRY, CDR2 SYGVKD. In DNA form, the CDR3 reads TGTGCCATCAGTGAGGGCAGGACAGGCGAAAAACTGTTTTTT. Translated: CAISEGRTGEKLFF.

The chain employs TRBV14 and TRBJ1-6; D gene unclear. Germline-derived CDR1 and CDR2 are SGHDN and FVKESK. This CDR3 comprises 14 residues. V lost 4 bases and J 2 bases, leaving 6 bases between the germline ends. CDR3 DNA: TGTGCCAGCAGCCTCGGTCCCTATAATTCACCCCTCCACTTT. Its translation is CASSLGPYNSPLHF.

Here the CDR3 DNA reads TGTGCCAGCAGCCCTTGGACAGAGAACTATGGCTACACCTTC. Translation gives CASSPWTENYGYTF. The chain couples TRBV9 to TRBJ1-2; TRBD1 is a possible D gene (6 bases). Germline CDR1 and CDR2: SGDLS and YYNGEE. There are 14 residues in the CDR3. Trimming removed 4 bases at V and 2 bases at J, with 12 bases between.

J is TRBJ2-7 and V is TRBV5-6; 9 bases line up with TRBD1. The germline V gene encodes CDR1 SGHDT and CDR2 YYEEEE. This CDR3 has 13 amino acids. The V segment lost 4 bases and the J segment 4 bases; nucleotides outside the gene matches: 3. The CDR3: CASSAGTGYEQYF. CDR3 coding DNA: TGTGCCAGCAGCGCCGGGACAGGGTACGAGCAGTACTTC. The whole variable domain, remainder taken from reference TRBV5-6 and TRBJ2-7, is DAGVTQSPTHLIKTRGQQVTLRCSPKSGHDTVSWYQQALGQGPQFIFQYYEEEERQRGNFPDRFSGHQFPNYSSELNVNALLLGDSALYLCASSAGTGYEQYFGPGTRLTVT.

This chain uses TRBV2 with TRBJ2-5, with a tentative D call TRBD2 (6 bases). V dropped 0 bases and J dropped 2 bases, with 25 bases sitting between them. Germline V CDR1 and CDR2: SNHLY, FYNNEI. The CDR3 has 20 residues. CDR3 nucleotide sequence: TGTGCCAGCAGTGAAGCGCTCCGCCCCCAAGCTAGCGACGAACAAGAGACCCAGTACTTC. Amino acids: CASSEALRPQASDEQETQYF.

The chain uses TRBV27 and TRBJ1-3; maybe TRBD1 (5 bases). The CDR3 is 14 amino acids. The V and J ends lost 8 bases and 4 bases respectively, with 15 bases between them. The germline V gene encodes CDR1 MNHEY and CDR2 SMNVEV (reference sequence). CDR3 amino acids: CASVGRGKGNTIYF. For the CDR3, the DNA is TGTGCCAGCGTGGGGCGGGGGAAGGGAAACACCATATATTTT.

The chain combines TRBV9 with TRBJ2-1; possibly TRBD2 for D (6 bases). The CDR3 sequence is 13 residues long. CDR1 SGDLS and CDR2 YYNGEE come from the germline V gene. V lost 0 bases and J lost 10, with 11 bases in between. CDR3 amino acids: CASSVGPGEEQFF. The CDR3 DNA reads as TGTGCCAGCAGCGTAGGGCCGGGGGAGGAGCAGTTCTTC.

J is TRBJ1-1 and V is TRBV6-5; 8 bases agree with TRBD1. The CDR3 is 12 residues long. Germline CDR1 and CDR2: MNHEY and SVGAGI. V gave up 5 bases and J gave up 7 bases; unmatched junction bases: 3. CDR3 loop: CASSRQGFEAFF. Written as DNA, the CDR3 is TGTGCCAGCAGTCGACAGGGGTTTGAAGCTTTCTTT.

The chain carries TRBV5-5 and TRBJ1-4, with D perhaps TRBD1 (6 bases). V lost 3 bases, J lost 7 bases, and 19 bases lay in between. The CDR3 covers 16 residues. Germline assignment: CDR1 SGHKS and CDR2 YYEKEE (reference sequence). The CDR3 region is CASSSRGRTESEKLFF. In DNA form, the CDR3 reads TGTGCCAGCAGCTCCCGTGGTAGGACAGAGAGTGAAAAACTGTTTTTT.

This chain connects TRBV2 to TRBJ1-1; D is uncertain. V was trimmed by 3 bases and J by 13 bases, leaving 6 bases between them. The germline V gene has CDR1 SNHLY and CDR2 FYNNEI. This CDR3 spans 9 amino acids. In DNA form, the CDR3 reads TGTGCCAGCAGTGACTGGGGTTTCTTT. Translated: CASSDWGFF. The variable domain in full, completed from reference TRBV2 and TRBJ1-1, reads EPEVTQTPSHQVTQMGQEVILRCVPISNHLYFYWYRQILGQKVEFLVSFYNNEISEKSEIFDDQFSVERPDGSNFTLKIRSTKLEDSAMYFCASSDWGFFGQGTRLTVV.

The CDR3 DNA is TGTGCCGCGAAGGGACCCTCAAAAGACTACGAGCAGTACTTC. Residues: CAAKGPSKDYEQYF. J is TRBJ2-7 and V is TRBV28, with D perhaps being TRBD1 or TRBD2 (5 bases each). This CDR3 is 14 amino acids long. The germline CDR1 and CDR2 sequences are MDHEN and SYDVKM. With 11 bases removed from V and 3 bases from J, the gap between germline ends came to 20 bases.

This clone was counted a single time. The J gene is TRBJ1-5, the V gene TRBV7-6, with TRBD1 matching over 9 bases. This CDR3 has 15 amino acids. Germline V gene data show CDR1 as SGHVS and CDR2 as FNYEAQ. With V trimmed by 3 bases and J by 7 bases, 7 bases remained unmatched. CDR3 bases: TGTGCCAGCAGCTTGGAGGGACAGGGTAGGCAGCCCCAGCATTTT. This codes for CASSLEGQGRQPQHF.

The CDR3 DNA follows: TGCGCCAGCAGACAGGCGGGGGAAGACACCATATATTTT. This translates into CASRQAGEDTIYF. This chain joins TRBV10-2 and TRBJ1-3, with D perhaps matching TRBD1 (5 bases). Trimming took off 6 bases at V and 8 bases at J, with 14 bases between the two ends. Germline assignment: CDR1 WSHSY and CDR2 SAAADI. There are 13 residues in the CDR3.

The chain is built from TRBV27 and TRBJ1-5, with a weak D call TRBD1 (6 bases). The CDR3 consists of 12 residues. Germline CDR1 reads MNHEY; CDR2 reads SMNVEV (reference sequence). The V end lost 6 bases, the J end lost 7 bases, and 10 bases lay between the germline ends. The chain's CDR3 is CASSVGGQPQHF. The CDR3 DNA reads TGTGCCAGCAGCGTAGGGGGGCAGCCCCAGCATTTT.

This sequence joins TRBV6-5 and TRBJ2-2; D remains ambiguous. Germline V gene data show CDR1 as MNHEY and CDR2 as SVGAGI. This CDR3 is built from 15 residues. V was trimmed by 0 bases and J by 6 bases, leaving 11 bases between them. CDR3 sequence reads: CASSYSSGRSGELFF. In nucleotides, the CDR3 is TGTGCCAGCAGTTACTCGAGTGGGCGGTCCGGGGAGCTGTTTTTT.

The V gene is TRBV18, the J gene TRBJ1-3, with 7 bases aligning to TRBD1. Germline lookup yields CDR1 KGHSH and CDR2 LQKENI. The CDR3 sequence is 19 residues long. The trim removed 3 bases at V and 1 base at J, leaving 15 bases unmatched. CDR3: CASSPWKNRGLRSGNTIYF. The CDR3, as DNA: TGTGCCAGCTCACCTTGGAAAAACAGGGGTCTCCGTTCTGGAAACACCATATATTTT.

The rearrangement links TRBV6-2 or TRBV6-3 to TRBJ1-1; D is possibly TRBD1 (5 bases). The CDR3 is 14 residues long. Per germline, CDR1 MNHEY and CDR2 SVGEGT. The germline V and J ends were trimmed by 5 bases and 0 bases, with 10 bases remaining between them. The CDR3 is CASSPGPLNTEAFF. DNA for the CDR3: TGTGCCAGCAGTCCGGGACCTCTGAACACTGAAGCTTTCTTT.

V and J are TRBV29-1 and TRBJ1-1; D is possibly TRBD1 (5 bases). Germline values: CDR1 SQVTM, CDR2 ANQGSEA. This CDR3 comprises 13 residues. The ends were cut back, 4 bases at V and 0 bases at J, with 9 bases in the middle. The CDR3, as DNA: TGCAGCGTTGGGGAGGGGATGAACACTGAAGCTTTCTTT. It yields the protein CSVGEGMNTEAFF.

The genes are TRBV5-4 and TRBJ2-2, with TRBD2 as a possible D gene (6 bases). The V end was cut by 0 bases, the J end by 7 bases, with 7 bases between. This CDR3 spans 13 amino acids. Looked up from germline, CDR1 is SGHNT and CDR2 is YYREEE (reference sequence). The DNA of the CDR3 is TGTGCCAGCAGCTTGGTGGAGGGCGGGGAGCTGTTTTTT. Encoded protein: CASSLVEGGELFF.